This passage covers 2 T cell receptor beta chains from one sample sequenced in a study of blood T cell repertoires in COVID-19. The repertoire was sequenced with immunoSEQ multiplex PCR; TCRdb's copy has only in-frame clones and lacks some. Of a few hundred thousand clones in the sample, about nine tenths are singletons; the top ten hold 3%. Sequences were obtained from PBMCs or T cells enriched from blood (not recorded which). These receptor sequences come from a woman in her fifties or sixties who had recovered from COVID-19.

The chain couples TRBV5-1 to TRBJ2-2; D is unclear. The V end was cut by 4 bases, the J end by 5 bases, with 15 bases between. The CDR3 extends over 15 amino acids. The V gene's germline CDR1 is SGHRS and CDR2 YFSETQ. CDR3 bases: TGCGCCAGCAGCCTCTCTAGTGAGGTTACCGGGGAGCTGTTTTTT. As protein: CASSLSSEVTGELFF.

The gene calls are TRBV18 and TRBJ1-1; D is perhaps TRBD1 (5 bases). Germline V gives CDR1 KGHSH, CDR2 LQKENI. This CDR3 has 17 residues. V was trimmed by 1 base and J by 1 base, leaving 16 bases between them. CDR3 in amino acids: CASSPRGGRGTNTEAFF. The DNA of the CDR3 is TGTGCCAGCTCACCACGGGGAGGGCGAGGGACGAACACTGAAGCTTTCTTT.